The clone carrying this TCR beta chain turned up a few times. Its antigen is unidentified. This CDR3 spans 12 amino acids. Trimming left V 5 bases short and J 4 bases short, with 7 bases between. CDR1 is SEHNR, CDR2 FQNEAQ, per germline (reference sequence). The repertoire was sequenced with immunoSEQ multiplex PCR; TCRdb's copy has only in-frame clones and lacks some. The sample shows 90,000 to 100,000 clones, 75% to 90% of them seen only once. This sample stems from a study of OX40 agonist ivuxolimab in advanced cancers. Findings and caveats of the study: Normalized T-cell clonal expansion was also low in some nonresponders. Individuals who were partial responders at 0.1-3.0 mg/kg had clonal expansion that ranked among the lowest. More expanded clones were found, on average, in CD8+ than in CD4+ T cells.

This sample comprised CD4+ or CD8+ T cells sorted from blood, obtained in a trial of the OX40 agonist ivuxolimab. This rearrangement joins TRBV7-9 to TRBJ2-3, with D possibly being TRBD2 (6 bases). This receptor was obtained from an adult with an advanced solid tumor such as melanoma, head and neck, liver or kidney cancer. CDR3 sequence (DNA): TGTGCCAGCAGCGGCGGGGCAGATACGCAGTATTTT. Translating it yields CASSGGADTQYF.